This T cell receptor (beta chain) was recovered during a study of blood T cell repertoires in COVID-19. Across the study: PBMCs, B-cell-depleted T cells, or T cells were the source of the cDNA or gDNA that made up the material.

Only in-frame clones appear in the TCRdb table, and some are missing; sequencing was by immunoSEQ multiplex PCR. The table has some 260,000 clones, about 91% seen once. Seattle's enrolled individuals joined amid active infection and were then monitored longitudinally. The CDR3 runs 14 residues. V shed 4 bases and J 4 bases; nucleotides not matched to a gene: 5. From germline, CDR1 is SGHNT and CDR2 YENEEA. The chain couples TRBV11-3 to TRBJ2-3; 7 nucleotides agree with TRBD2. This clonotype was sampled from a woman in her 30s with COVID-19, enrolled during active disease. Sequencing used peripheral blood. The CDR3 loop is CASSSQAGSDTQYF. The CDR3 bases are TGTGCCAGCAGCTCCCAAGCGGGGTCAGATACGCAGTATTTT.